This T cell receptor beta chain was found in a study of blood T cell repertoires in COVID-19. About the study: Italy, Spain and the United States were the sources of the convalescent and acute COVID-19 samples. T cells, B-cell-depleted T cells, or PBMCs provided the cDNA or gDNA that served as material.

The germline V gene encodes CDR1 SEHNR and CDR2 FQNEAQ (reference sequence). The CDR3 is made up of 18 amino acids. The V segment lost 2 bases and the J segment 0 bases; nucleotides outside the gene matches: 6. In the authors' workflow: Amplification of reference gene primers was used by the study to estimate nucleated cell counts. Profiled with immunoSEQ multiplex PCR; TCRdb holds only in-frame clones, not every one. V and J calls and clone size are those listed in that table; D and trimming were worked out from the DNA. The sample contains under 95,000 clones, 75% to 95% of which appear only once. This clonotype was obtained from a woman in her forties or fifties in a cohort sampled during active COVID-19. This rearrangement joins TRBV7-9 to TRBJ2-2; the match to TRBD2 covers 10 bases. The sample consisted of peripheral blood. CDR3 in amino acids: CASSLIRLAGTNTGELFF. The CDR3 coding sequence is TGTGCCAGCAGCTTAATTCGACTAGCGGGTACGAACACCGGGGAGCTGTTTTTT.